A selection of T cell receptor beta chains follows, all from one sample in a study of cytomegalovirus exposure and HLA in healthy donors. Only in-frame clones appear in the TCRdb table, and some are missing; sequencing was by immunoSEQ multiplex PCR. This table holds 100,000 to 150,000 clones, roughly 80% found once. The sample consisted of PBMCs. Receptor source: a man younger than 35 in good health and CMV-seropositive. Both conserved end residues are part of each CDR3. D genes are given only for firm matches. Clone size is stated in some rows and not others, as once, few, many or a class when expanded.

v_call	clone_size	d_call	j_call	cdr3_length	cdr3_aa	cdr3_nt
TRBV6-5	-	TRBD1	TRBJ1-1	15	CASSIRDRDITEAFF	TGTGCCAGCAGTATACGGGACAGGGACATCACTGAAGCTTTCTTT
TRBV4-1	-	TRBD2	TRBJ2-3	18	CASSQDKKTSGATDTQYF	TGCGCCAGCAGCCAAGATAAGAAAACTAGCGGGGCCACGGATACGCAGTATTTT
TRBV2	-	TRBD1	TRBJ2-7	14	CASSERTGIFEQYF	TGTGCCAGCAGTGAAAGGACAGGGATATTCGAGCAGTACTTC
TRBV7-9	-	-	TRBJ2-5	12	CASSKQLVTQYF	TGTGCCAGCAGCAAACAGTTGGTGACCCAGTACTTC
TRBV30	-	TRBD1	TRBJ1-1	15	CARKFQGARGTEAFF	TGTGCCAGAAAATTCCAGGGGGCGCGGGGCACTGAAGCTTTCTTT
TRBV27	once	TRBD2	TRBJ2-2	17	CASSTGLAGLFAGELFF	TGTGCCAGCAGTACGGGACTAGCGGGGTTGTTCGCCGGGGAGCTGTTTTTT
TRBV13	-	-	TRBJ1-2	14	CASSLGDRSHGCTF	TGTGCCAGCAGCTTAGGCGACAGGTCCCATGGCTGCACCTTC
TRBV27	-	-	TRBJ1-1	12	CASSLSSGEAFF	TGTGCCAGCAGTTTATCGTCGGGTGAAGCTTTCTTT
TRBV9	-	TRBD2	TRBJ2-1	14	CASSVATSGNEQFF	TGTGCCAGCAGCGTAGCGACTAGCGGGAATGAGCAGTTCTTC
TRBV7-8	once	-	TRBJ1-5	15	CASSLGQASNQPQHF	TGTGCCAGCAGCTTGGGACAAGCTAGCAATCAGCCCCAGCATTTT
TRBV5-5	-	-	TRBJ1-4	15	CASSLRGGPNEKLFF	TGTGCCAGCAGCTTGAGGGGGGGTCCTAATGAAAAACTGTTTTTT
TRBV29-1	once	-	TRBJ1-4	13	CSVSTGDNEKLFF	TGCAGCGTCTCGACAGGCGATAATGAAAAACTGTTTTTT
TRBV7-9	-	TRBD2	TRBJ2-7	14	CSSSLSGSSYEQYF	TGTTCCAGCAGCTTAAGCGGGAGCTCCTACGAGCAGTACTTC
TRBV7-9	-	TRBD1	TRBJ2-5	16	CSSSPPLGQNQETQYF	TGTTCCAGCAGCCCGCCTTTGGGACAGAACCAAGAGACCCAGTACTTC
TRBV4-1	-	TRBD1	TRBJ1-5	15	CASSHMDREDQPQHF	TGCGCCAGCAGCCACATGGACAGGGAGGATCAGCCCCAGCATTTT
TRBV5-4	-	TRBD2	TRBJ2-1	15	CASSSPGLATNEQFF	TGTGCCAGCAGCTCCCCGGGACTAGCGACCAATGAGCAGTTCTTC
TRBV7-6	-	-	TRBJ2-1	20	CASSFYPGEISGKSYNEQFF	TGTGCCAGCAGCTTTTACCCAGGGGAAATCTCGGGAAAATCCTACAATGAGCAGTTCTTC
TRBV19	-	-	TRBJ1-1	14	CASSTSVVNTEAFF	TGTGCCAGTAGTACCAGCGTAGTGAACACTGAAGCTTTCTTT
TRBV5-5	-	-	TRBJ1-1	15	CASSWSGGRNTEAFF	TGTGCCAGCAGCTGGTCCGGGGGACGGAACACTGAAGCTTTCTTT
TRBV18	once	-	TRBJ2-5	14	CASSPTSSQETQYF	TGTGCCAGCTCACCCACTAGTTCCCAAGAGACCCAGTACTTC
TRBV7-2	-	TRBD1	TRBJ1-2	16	CASSSSVGDRGSGYTF	TGTGCCAGCAGCTCCTCTGTAGGGGACAGGGGAAGTGGCTACACCTTC
TRBV4-3	-	-	TRBJ2-2	17	CASSQVFGRGDTGELFF	TGCGCCAGCAGCCAAGTCTTCGGCAGGGGGGACACCGGGGAGCTGTTTTTT
TRBV30	-	TRBD1	TRBJ2-7	17	CAWSALDRDRGPYEQYF	TGTGCCTGGAGTGCCCTCGACCGGGACAGGGGGCCCTACGAGCAGTACTTC
TRBV4-3	-	-	TRBJ2-5	20	CASTPHVWASEGVRPETQYF	TGCGCCAGCACCCCGCACGTCTGGGCCTCGGAGGGCGTCCGGCCAGAGACCCAGTACTTC
TRBV11-2	-	TRBD2	TRBJ2-1	18	CASSSLPVAGGMYNEQFF	TGTGCCAGCAGCTCCTTACCCGTAGCGGGAGGGATGTACAATGAGCAGTTCTTC
TRBV30	-	-	TRBJ1-1	16	CAWSVPRRRRPTEAFF	TGTGCCTGGAGTGTACCGCGGCGGCGGCGGCCGACTGAAGCTTTCTTT
TRBV28	-	-	TRBJ2-4	13	CASSFSPGNIQYF	TGTGCCAGCAGTTTCTCGCCCGGAAACATTCAGTACTTC
TRBV30	-	-	TRBJ2-3	15	CAWGPGVSPTDTQYF	TGTGCCTGGGGGCCCGGGGTTTCTCCAACAGATACGCAGTATTTT
TRBV19	-	-	TRBJ2-3	15	CATLPETYSTDTQYF	TGTGCCACCCTTCCCGAGACATATAGCACAGATACGCAGTATTTT
TRBV9	once	-	TRBJ1-1	14	CASSVEQWATEAFF	TGTGCCAGCAGCGTAGAACAGTGGGCCACTGAAGCTTTCTTT
TRBV6-5	-	-	TRBJ2-5	14	CASSYQGGQETQYF	TGTGCCAGCAGTTACCAGGGGGGACAAGAGACCCAGTACTTC
TRBV19	few	-	TRBJ2-3	14	CASSAAGDTDTQYF	TGTGCCAGTAGTGCTGCAGGGGACACAGATACGCAGTATTTT
TRBV7-9	-	-	TRBJ2-5	14	CASSLEPYQETQYF	TGTGCCAGCAGCTTAGAGCCCTACCAAGAGACCCAGTACTTC
TRBV2	-	TRBD2	TRBJ2-7	15	CASKDSGGVLSEQYF	TGTGCCAGCAAGGATAGCGGGGGGGTTTTGTCCGAGCAGTACTTC
TRBV7-2	-	-	TRBJ1-1	16	CASSSGRGAGRSEAFF	TGTGCCAGCAGCTCGGGGAGGGGTGCGGGGAGGTCTGAAGCTTTCTTT
TRBV9	-	-	TRBJ2-1	15	CASSLRPTGYNEQFF	TGTGCCAGCAGCTTACGACCAACAGGATACAATGAGCAGTTCTTC
TRBV4-3	-	TRBD1	TRBJ2-1	15	CASSQEGQGFSEQFF	TGCGCCAGCAGCCAAGAAGGACAGGGTTTCAGTGAGCAGTTCTTC
TRBV18	-	-	TRBJ2-6	19	CASSPNPGSLFSGANVLTF	TGTGCCAGCTCACCCAACCCCGGGTCTCTTTTCTCTGGGGCCAACGTCCTGACTTTC
TRBV27	-	TRBD2	TRBJ2-2	15	CASQLSGGRSGELFF	TGTGCCAGCCAGCTGTCGGGCGGGAGATCCGGGGAGCTGTTTTTT
TRBV4-1	-	TRBD1	TRBJ1-6	18	CASSHAPPGQGSNSPLHF	TGCGCCAGCAGCCATGCCCCGCCCGGACAGGGGTCGAATTCACCCCTCCACTTT
TRBV21-1	-	-	TRBJ1-2	13	CASSKVTIYGYTF	TGTGCCAGCAGCAAAGTTACTATCTATGGCTACACCTTC
TRBV7-6	-	-	TRBJ1-2	14	CASSPGRGAYGYTF	TGTGCCAGCAGCCCGGGACGGGGGGCCTATGGCTACACCTTC
TRBV18	-	-	TRBJ2-3	15	CASSPRGVYTDTQYF	TGTGCCAGCTCACCACGGGGGGTATACACAGATACGCAGTATTTT
TRBV4-3	-	TRBD1	TRBJ2-4	18	CASSQGRQGVGAKNIQYF	TGCGCCAGCAGCCAAGGGAGACAGGGAGTGGGAGCCAAAAACATTCAGTACTTC
TRBV7-8	-	TRBD1	TRBJ2-7	13	CASRSGTGPEQYF	TGTGCCAGCAGATCCGGGACAGGGCCCGAGCAGTACTTC
TRBV5-6	few	TRBD1	TRBJ2-1	18	CASSLSPLGQGDYNEQFF	TGTGCCAGCAGCTTGAGCCCGCTGGGACAGGGGGACTACAATGAGCAGTTCTTC
TRBV19	few	-	TRBJ1-1	16	CASSKSSGSLNTEAFF	TGTGCCAGTAGTAAGTCTTCGGGGAGTTTGAACACTGAAGCTTTCTTT
TRBV6-1	-	TRBD1	TRBJ1-6	18	CASSDRRGTGERNSPLHF	TGTGCCAGCAGTGATCGAAGGGGAACAGGGGAGCGTAATTCACCCCTCCACTTT
TRBV2	-	TRBD1	TRBJ1-1	15	CASPLGQGSEPEAFF	TGTGCCAGCCCACTCGGACAGGGGTCAGAACCTGAAGCTTTCTTT
TRBV10-3	-	-	TRBJ1-1	11	CAIGQNTEAFF	TGTGCCATCGGGCAAAACACTGAAGCTTTCTTT
TRBV9	-	-	TRBJ2-6	16	CASSKTTGTGANVLTF	TGTGCCAGCAGCAAAACGACAGGCACTGGGGCCAACGTCCTGACTTTC
TRBV7-2	-	-	TRBJ2-5	15	CASSLARGRTETQYF	TGTGCCAGCAGCTTAGCGCGGGGCAGAACAGAGACCCAGTACTTC
TRBV7-2	few	-	TRBJ1-2	15	CASSFYNRIEYGYTF	TGTGCCAGCAGCTTCTATAACAGGATAGAATATGGCTACACCTTC